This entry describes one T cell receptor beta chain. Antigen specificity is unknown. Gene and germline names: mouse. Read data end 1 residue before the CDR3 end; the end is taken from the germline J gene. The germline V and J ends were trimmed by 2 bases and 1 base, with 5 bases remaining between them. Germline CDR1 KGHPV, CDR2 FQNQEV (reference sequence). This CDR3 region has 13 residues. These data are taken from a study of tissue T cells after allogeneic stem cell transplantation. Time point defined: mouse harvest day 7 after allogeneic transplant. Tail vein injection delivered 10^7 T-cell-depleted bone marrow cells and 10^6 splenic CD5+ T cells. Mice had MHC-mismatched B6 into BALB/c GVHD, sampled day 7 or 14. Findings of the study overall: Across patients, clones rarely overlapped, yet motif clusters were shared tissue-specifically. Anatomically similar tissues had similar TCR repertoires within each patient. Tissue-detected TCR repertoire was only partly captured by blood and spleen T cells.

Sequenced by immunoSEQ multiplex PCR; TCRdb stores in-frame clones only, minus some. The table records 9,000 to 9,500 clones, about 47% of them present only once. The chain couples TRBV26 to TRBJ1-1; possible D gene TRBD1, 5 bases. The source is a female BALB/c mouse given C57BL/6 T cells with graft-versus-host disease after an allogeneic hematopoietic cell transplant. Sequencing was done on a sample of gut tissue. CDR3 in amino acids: CASSLQGNTEVFF. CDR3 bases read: TGTGCCAGCAGTCTGCAGGGAAACACAGAAGTCTTC.